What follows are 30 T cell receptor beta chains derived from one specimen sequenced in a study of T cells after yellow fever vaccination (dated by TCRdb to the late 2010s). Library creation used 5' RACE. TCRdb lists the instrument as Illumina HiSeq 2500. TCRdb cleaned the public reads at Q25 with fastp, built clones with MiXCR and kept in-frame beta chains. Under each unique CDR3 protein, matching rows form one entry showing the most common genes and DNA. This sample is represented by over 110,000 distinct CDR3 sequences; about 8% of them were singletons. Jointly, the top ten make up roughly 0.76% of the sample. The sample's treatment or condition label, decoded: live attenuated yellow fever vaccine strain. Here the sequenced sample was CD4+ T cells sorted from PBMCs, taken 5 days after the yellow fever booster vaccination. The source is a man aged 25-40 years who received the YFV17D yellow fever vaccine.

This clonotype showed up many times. The CDR3 nucleotides are TGTGCCAGCAGGAGCAGGAGACAGTACGAGCAGTACTTC. This sequence encodes CASRSRRQYEQYF. V usage is TRBV2 and J usage is TRBJ2-7, with D possibly TRBD1 on 5 matching bases. The germline V and J ends were trimmed by 6 bases and 4 bases, with 13 bases remaining between them. The CDR3 runs to 13 residues. Germline CDR1 SNHLY, CDR2 FYNNEI.

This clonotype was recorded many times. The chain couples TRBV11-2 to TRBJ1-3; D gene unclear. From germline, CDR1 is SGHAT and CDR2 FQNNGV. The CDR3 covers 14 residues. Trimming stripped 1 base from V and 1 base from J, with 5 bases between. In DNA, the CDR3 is TGTGCCAGCAGCTTAGGGGATTCTGGAAACACCATATATTTT. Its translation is CASSLGDSGNTIYF. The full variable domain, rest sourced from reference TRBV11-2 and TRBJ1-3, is EAGVAQSPRYKIIEKRQSVAFWCNPISGHATLYWYQQILGQGPKLLIQFQNNGVVDDSQLPKDRFSAERLKGVDSTLKIQPAKLEDSAVYLCASSLGDSGNTIYFGEGSWLTVV.

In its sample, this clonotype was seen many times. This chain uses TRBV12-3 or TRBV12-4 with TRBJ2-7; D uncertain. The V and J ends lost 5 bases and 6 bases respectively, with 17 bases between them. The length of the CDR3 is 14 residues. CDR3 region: CASSLPPGRSEQYF. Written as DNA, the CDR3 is TGTGCCAGCAGTCTACCCCCCGGACGGAGCGAGCAGTACTTC.

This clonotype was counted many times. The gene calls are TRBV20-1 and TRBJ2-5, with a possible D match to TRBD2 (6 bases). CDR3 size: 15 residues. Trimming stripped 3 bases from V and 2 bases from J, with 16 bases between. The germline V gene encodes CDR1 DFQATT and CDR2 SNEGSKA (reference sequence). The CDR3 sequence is CSARLPASGQETQYF. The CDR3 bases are TGCAGTGCTAGGTTACCGGCCAGCGGGCAAGAGACCCAGTACTTC.

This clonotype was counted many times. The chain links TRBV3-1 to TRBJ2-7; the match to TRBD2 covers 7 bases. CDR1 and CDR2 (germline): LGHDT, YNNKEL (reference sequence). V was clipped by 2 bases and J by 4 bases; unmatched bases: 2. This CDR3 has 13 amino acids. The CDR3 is CASSQPGGYEQYF. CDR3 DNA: TGTGCCAGCAGCCAACCCGGGGGGTACGAGCAGTACTTC.

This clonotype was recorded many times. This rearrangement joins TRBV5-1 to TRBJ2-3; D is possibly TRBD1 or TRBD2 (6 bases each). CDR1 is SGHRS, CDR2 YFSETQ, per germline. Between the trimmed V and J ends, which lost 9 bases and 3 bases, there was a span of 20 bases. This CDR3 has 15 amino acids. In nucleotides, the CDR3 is TGCGCCACTTCCTGGGGGGCCGATATGACAGATACGCAGTATTTT. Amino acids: CATSWGADMTDTQYF.

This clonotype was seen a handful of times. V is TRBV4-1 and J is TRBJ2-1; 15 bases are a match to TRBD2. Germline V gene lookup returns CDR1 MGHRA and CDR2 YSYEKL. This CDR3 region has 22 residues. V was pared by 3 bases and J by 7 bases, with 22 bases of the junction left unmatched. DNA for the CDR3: TGCGCCAGCAGCCACAAAGTCGGCGATTCCGGACTAGCGGGAGGGCTGAGAAATGAGCAGTTCTTC. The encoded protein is CASSHKVGDSGLAGGLRNEQFF.

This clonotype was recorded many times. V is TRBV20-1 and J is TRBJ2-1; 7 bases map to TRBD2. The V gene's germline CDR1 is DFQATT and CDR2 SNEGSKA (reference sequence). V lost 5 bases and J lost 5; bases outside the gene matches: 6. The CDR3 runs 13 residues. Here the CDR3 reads CSAGRGWDNEQFF. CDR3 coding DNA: TGCAGTGCTGGGAGGGGTTGGGACAATGAGCAGTTCTTC.

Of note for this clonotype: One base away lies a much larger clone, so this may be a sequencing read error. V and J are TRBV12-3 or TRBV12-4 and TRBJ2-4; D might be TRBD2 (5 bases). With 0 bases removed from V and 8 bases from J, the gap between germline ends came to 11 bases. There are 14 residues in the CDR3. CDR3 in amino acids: CASSLAGANDIQYF. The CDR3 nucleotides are TGTGCCAGCAGTTTAGCGGGAGCCAACGACATTCAGTACTTC.

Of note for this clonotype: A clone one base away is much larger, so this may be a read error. CDR3 coding DNA: TGTGTCAGCTCACCGGCTCTAGCGGAGTACAATGAGCAGTTCTTC. This encodes CVSSPALAEYNEQFF. The genes are TRBV18 and TRBJ2-1, with 7 bases lining up with TRBD2. This CDR3 is 15 amino acids long. Germline lookup yields CDR1 KGHSH and CDR2 LQKENI.

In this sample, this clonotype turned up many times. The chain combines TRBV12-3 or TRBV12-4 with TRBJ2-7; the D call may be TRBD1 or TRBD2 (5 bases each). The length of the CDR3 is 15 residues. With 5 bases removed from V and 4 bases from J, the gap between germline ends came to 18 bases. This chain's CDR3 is CASSIRDPRFYEQYF. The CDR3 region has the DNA TGTGCCAGCAGTATCCGGGACCCTAGATTTTACGAGCAGTACTTC.

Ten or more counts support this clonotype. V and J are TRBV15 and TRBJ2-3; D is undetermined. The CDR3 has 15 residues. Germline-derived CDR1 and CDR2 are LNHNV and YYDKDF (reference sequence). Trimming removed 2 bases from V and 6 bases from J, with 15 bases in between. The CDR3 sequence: CATSRSPNPADTQYF. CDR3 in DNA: TGTGCCACCAGCAGATCACCGAACCCGGCGGATACGCAGTATTTT. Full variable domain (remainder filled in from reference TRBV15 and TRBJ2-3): DAMVIQNPRYQVTQFGKPVTLSCSQTLNHNVMYWYQQKSSQAPKLLFHYYDKDFNNEADTPDNFQSRRPNTSFCFLDIRSPGLGDTAMYLCATSRSPNPADTQYFGPGTRLTVL.

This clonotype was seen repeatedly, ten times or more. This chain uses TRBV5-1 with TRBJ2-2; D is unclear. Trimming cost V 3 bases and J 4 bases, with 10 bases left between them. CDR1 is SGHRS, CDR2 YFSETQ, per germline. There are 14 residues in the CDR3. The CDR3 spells CASSSPATTGELFF. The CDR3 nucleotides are TGCGCCAGCAGCTCTCCGGCAACCACCGGGGAGCTGTTTTTT.

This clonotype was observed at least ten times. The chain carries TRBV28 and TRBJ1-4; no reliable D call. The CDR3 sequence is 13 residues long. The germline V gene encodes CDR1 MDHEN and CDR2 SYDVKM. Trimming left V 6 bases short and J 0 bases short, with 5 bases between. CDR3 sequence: CASSGATNEKLFF. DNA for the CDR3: TGTGCCAGCAGCGGGGCAACTAATGAAAAACTGTTTTTT.

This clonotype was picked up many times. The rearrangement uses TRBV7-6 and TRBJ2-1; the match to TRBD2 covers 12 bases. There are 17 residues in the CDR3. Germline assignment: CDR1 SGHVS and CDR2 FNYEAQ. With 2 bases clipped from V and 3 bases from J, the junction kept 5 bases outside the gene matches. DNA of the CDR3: TGTGCCAGCAGCTTACAGACTAGCGGGAGTTACTACAATGAGCAGTTCTTC. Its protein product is CASSLQTSGSYYNEQFF.

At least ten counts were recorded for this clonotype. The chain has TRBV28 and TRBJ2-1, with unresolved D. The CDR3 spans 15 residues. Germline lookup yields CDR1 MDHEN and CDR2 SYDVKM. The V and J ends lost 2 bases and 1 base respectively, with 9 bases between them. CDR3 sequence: CASSLGGTSYNEQFF. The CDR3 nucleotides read TGTGCCAGCAGTTTAGGCGGTACATCCTACAATGAGCAGTTCTTC.

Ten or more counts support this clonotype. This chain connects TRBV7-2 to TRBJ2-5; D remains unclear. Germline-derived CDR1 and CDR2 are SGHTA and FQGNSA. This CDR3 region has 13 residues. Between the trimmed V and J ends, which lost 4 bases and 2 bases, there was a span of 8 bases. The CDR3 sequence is CASSSGVQETQYF. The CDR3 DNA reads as TGTGCCAGCAGCTCCGGAGTACAAGAGACCCAGTACTTC.

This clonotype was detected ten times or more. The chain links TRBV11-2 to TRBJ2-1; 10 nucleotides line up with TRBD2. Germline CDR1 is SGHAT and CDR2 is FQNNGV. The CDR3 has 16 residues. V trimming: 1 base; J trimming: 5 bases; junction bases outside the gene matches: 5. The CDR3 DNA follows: TGTGCCAGCAGCTTAGGTGGGACTAGCGCCGACAATGAGCAGTTCTTC. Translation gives CASSLGGTSADNEQFF.

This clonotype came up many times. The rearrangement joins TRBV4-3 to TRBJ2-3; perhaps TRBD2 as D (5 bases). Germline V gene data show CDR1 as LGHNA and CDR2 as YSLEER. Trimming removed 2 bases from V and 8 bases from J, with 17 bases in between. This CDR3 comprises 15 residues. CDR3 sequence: CASSQLGGAHATQYF. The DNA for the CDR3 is TGCGCCAGCAGCCAACTAGGAGGAGCCCATGCTACGCAGTATTTT.

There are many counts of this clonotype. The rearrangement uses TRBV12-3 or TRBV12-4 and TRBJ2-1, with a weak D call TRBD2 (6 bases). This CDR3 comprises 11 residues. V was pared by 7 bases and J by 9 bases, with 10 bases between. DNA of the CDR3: TGTGCCAGCACTAGCGTAAGTGAGCAGTTCTTC. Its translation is CASTSVSEQFF.

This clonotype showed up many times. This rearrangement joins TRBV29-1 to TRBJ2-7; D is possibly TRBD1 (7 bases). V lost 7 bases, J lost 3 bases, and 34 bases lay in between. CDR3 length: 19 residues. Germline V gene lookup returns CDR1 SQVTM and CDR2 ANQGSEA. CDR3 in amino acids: CSATNHARGGQVKVYEQYF. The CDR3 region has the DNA TGCAGCGCTACCAACCATGCGAGGGGAGGACAGGTGAAGGTCTACGAGCAGTACTTC.

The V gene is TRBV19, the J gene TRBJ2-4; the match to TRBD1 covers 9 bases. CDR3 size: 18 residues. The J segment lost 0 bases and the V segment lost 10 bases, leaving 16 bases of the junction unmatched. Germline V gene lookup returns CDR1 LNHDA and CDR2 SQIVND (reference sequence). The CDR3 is CAKSLGQGRGKAKNIQYF. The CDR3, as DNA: TGTGCCAAATCTTTAGGACAGGGGCGAGGTAAAGCCAAAAACATTCAGTACTTC.

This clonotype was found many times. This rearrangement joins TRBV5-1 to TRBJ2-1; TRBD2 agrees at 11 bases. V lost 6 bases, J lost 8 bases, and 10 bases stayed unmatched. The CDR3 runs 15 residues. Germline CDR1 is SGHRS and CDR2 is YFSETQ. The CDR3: CASKLAGGPGDEQFF. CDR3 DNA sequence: TGCGCCAGCAAGTTAGCGGGAGGGCCGGGGGATGAGCAGTTCTTC. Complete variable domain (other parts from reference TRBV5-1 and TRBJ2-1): KAGVTQTPRYLIKTRGQQVTLSCSPISGHRSVSWYQQTPGQGLQFLFEYFSETQRNKGNFPGRFSGRQFSNSRSEMNVSTLELGDSALYLCASKLAGGPGDEQFFGPGTRLTVL.

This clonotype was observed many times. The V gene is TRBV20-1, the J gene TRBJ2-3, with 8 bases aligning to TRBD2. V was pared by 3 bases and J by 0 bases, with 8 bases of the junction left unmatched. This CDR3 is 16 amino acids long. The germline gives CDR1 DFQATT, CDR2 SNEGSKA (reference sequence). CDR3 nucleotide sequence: TGCAGTGCTAGGACCCTATTAGCGGGAAGCACAGATACGCAGTATTTT. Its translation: CSARTLLAGSTDTQYF.

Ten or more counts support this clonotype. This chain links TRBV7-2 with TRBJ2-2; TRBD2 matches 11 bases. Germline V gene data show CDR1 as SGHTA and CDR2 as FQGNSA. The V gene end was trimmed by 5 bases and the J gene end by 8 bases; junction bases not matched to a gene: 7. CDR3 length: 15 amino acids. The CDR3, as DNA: TGTGCCAGCAGCCCTCGACTAGCGGGATCTGGGGAGCTGTTTTTT. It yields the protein CASSPRLAGSGELFF.

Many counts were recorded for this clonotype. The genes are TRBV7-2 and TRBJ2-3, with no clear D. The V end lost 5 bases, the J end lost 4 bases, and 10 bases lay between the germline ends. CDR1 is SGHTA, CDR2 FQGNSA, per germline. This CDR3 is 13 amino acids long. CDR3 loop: CASSLRWADTQYF. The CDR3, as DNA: TGTGCCAGCAGCCTCCGTTGGGCAGATACGCAGTATTTT. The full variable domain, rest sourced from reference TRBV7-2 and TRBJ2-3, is GAGVSQSPSNKVTEKGKDVELRCDPISGHTALYWYRQSLGQGLEFLIYFQGNSAPDKSGLPSDRFSAERTGGSVSTLTIQRTQQEDSAVYLCASSLRWADTQYFGPGTRLTVL.

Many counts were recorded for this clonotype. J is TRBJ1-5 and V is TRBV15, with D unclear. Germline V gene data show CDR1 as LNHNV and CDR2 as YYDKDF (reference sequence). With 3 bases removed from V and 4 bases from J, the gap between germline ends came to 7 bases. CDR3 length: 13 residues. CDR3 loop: CATSRALNQPQHF. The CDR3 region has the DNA TGTGCCACCAGCAGGGCGCTAAATCAGCCCCAGCATTTT.

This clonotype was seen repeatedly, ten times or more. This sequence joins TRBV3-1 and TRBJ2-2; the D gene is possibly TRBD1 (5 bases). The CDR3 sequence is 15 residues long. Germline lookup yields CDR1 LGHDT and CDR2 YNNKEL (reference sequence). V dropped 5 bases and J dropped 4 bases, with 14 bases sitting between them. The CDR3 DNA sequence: TGTGCCAGCAGCGACCGCGGAAGGGGCACCGGGGAGCTGTTTTTT. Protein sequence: CASSDRGRGTGELFF.

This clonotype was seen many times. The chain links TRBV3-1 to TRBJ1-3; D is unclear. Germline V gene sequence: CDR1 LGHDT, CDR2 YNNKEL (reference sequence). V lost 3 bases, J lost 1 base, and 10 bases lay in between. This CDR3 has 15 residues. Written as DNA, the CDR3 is TGTGCCAGCAGCCAGAGGCGGGGATCTGGAAACACCATATATTTT. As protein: CASSQRRGSGNTIYF.

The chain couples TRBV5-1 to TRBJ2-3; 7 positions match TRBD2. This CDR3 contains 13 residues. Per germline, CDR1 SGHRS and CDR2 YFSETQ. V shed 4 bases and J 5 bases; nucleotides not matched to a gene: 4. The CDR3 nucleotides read TGCGCCAGCAGCCAAGCGGGGTTAGATACGCAGTATTTT. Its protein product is CASSQAGLDTQYF.